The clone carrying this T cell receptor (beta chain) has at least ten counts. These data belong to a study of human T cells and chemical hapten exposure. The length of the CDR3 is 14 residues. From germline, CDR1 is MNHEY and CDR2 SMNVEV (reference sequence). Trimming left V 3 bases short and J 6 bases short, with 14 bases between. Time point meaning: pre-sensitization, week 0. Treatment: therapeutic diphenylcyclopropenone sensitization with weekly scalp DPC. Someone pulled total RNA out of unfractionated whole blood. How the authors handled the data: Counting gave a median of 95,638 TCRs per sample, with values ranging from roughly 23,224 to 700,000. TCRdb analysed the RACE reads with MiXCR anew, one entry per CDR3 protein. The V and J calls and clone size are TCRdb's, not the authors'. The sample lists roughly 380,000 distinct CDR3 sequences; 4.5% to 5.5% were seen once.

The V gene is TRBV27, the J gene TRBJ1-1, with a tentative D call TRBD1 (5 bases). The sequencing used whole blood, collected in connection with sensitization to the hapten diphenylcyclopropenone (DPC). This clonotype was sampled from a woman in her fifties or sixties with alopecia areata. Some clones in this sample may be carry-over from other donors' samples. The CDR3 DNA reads TGTGCCAGCAGTTTTGGGGGAATTGGGGCTGAAGCTTTCTTT. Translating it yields CASSFGGIGAEAFF.